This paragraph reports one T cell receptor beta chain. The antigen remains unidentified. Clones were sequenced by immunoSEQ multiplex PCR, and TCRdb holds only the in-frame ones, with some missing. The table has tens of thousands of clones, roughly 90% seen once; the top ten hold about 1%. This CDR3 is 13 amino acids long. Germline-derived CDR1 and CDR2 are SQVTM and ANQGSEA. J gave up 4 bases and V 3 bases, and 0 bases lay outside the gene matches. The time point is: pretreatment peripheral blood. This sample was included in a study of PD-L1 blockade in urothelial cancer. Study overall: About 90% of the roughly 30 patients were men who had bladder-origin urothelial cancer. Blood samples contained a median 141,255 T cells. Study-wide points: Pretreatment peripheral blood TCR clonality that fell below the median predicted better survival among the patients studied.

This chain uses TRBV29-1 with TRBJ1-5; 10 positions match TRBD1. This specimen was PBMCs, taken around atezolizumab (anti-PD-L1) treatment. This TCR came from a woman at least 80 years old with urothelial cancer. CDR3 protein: CSVEGQGNQPQHF. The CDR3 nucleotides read TGCAGCGTTGAGGGACAGGGGAATCAGCCCCAGCATTTT. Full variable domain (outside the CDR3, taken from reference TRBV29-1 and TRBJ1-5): SAVISQKPSRDICQRGTSLTIQCQVDSQVTMMFWYRQQPGQSLTLIATANQGSEATYESGFVIDKFPISRPNLTFSTLTVSNMSPEDSSIYLCSVEGQGNQPQHFGDGTRLSIL.